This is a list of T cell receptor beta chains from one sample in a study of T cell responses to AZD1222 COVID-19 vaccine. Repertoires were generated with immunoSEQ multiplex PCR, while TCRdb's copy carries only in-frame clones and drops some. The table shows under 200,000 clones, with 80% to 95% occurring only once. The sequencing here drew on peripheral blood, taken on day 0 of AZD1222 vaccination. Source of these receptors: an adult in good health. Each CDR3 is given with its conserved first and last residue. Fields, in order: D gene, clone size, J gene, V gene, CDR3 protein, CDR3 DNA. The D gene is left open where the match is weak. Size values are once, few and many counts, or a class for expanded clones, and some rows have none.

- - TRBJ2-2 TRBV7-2 CASSLLGSGDTGELFF TGTGCCAGCAGCTTACTCGGTAGTGGGGACACCGGGGAGCTGTTTTTT
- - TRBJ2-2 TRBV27 CASSLLSSWDTGELFF TGTGCCAGCAGTTTACTAAGTTCGTGGGACACCGGGGAGCTGTTTTTT
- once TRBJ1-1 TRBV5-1 CASSLLRNTEAFF TGCGCCAGCAGCTTACTACGGAACACTGAAGCTTTCTTT
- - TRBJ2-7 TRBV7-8 CASSLAPAYEQYF TGTGCCAGCAGCTTAGCCCCAGCCTACGAGCAGTACTTC
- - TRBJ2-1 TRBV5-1 CASMDNYNEQFF TGCGCCAGCATGGACAACTACAATGAGCAGTTCTTC
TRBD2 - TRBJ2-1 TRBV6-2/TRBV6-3 CASSLAGGPSEQFF TGTGCCAGCAGTCTAGCGGGAGGGCCATCTGAGCAGTTCTTC
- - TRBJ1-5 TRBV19 CASSMELNQPQHF TGTGCCAGTAGTATGGAACTCAATCAGCCCCAGCATTTT
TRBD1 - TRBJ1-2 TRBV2 CASRQETGAGYGYTF TGTGCCAGCAGACAAGAGACAGGGGCAGGCTATGGCTACACCTTC
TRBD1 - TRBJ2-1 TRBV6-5 CASSYYLQGYHEQFF TGTGCCAGCAGTTACTACTTACAGGGGTACCATGAGCAGTTCTTC
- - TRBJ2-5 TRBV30 CAWSLENRQKETQYF TGTGCCTGGAGTCTGGAGAACCGACAGAAAGAGACCCAGTACTTC
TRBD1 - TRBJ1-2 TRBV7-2 CASSPDRGNYGYTF TGTGCCAGCAGCCCGGACAGGGGTAACTATGGCTACACCTTC